This TCR beta chain was identified during a study of CD8 T cell repertoires and HIV-1 epitope variants. In the study overall: Epitopes were three Gag families plus Nef HW9 and YT9.

Germline loops: CDR1 MDHEN, CDR2 SYDVKM. V gave up 4 bases and J gave up 4 bases; unmatched junction bases: 12. The CDR3 contains 17 residues. Measured with immunoSEQ multiplex PCR; TCRdb has only the in-frame clones, and not every one. The repertoire holds fewer than 5,000 clones, with around 69% as singletons. This clone is hyperexpanded within its sample. What it binds is unknown. The TCR originated in a male donor with HIV. Input material: cultured CD8+ T cells derived from PBMCs. The chain carries TRBV28 and TRBJ1-1, with 10 positions matching TRBD1. The CDR3: CASSSPGTGVISTEAFF. Written as DNA, the CDR3 is TGTGCCAGCAGTTCCCCCGGGACAGGGGTGATTTCCACTGAAGCTTTCTTT. Together with reference TRBV28 and TRBJ1-1, the CDR3 gives the full variable domain: DVKVTQSSRYLVKRTGEKVFLECVQDMDHENMFWYRQDPGLGLRLIYFSYDVKMKEKGDIPEGYSVSREKKERFSLILESASTNQTSMYLCASSSPGTGVISTEAFFGQGTRLTVV.